This T cell receptor beta chain is from a study of shared clonotypes between healthy human individuals. Study in general: In total, the donors were a couple of women and a few men aged 18 to 49.

The study drew its donors from healthy HIV-negative adults without recent acute infections or vaccinations. CDR1 and CDR2 from the germline V gene are SQVTM and ANQGSEA. The CDR3 is 13 amino acids. V lost 6 bases and J 5 bases, leaving 16 bases between the germline ends. About this clone itself: Its target is not known.

Evenly divided among several immunoSEQ plates was the genomic DNA of each subset. TCRdb keeps only in-frame clones here, not all; method: immunoSEQ multiplex PCR. The table includes roughly 500,000 clones, roughly 83% detected once. Study findings and constraints: The study sampled only blood, and tissue repertoires likely differ.

The TCR originated in a woman in her thirties or forties in good health. Some clones in this sample may be carry-over from other donors' samples. The sequenced material came from PBMCs. The genes are TRBV29-1 and TRBJ2-5, with a weak D call TRBD2 (7 bases). The CDR3 region is CSVARGAPETQYF. In DNA, the CDR3 is TGCAGCGTAGCCCGGGGGGCTCCCGAGACCCAGTACTTC.